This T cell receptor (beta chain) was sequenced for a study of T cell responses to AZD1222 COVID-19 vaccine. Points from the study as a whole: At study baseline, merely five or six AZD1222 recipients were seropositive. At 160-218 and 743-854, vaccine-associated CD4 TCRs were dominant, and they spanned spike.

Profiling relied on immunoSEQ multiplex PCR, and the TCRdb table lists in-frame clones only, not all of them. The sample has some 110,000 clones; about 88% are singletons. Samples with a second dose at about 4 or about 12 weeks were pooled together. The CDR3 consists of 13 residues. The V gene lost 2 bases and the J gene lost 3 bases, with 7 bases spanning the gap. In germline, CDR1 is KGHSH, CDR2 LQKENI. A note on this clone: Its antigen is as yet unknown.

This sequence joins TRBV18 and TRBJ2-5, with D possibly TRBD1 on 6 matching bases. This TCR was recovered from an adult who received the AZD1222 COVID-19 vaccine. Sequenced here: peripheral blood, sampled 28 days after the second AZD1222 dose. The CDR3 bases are TGTGCCAGCTCACCAGGACAGAAAGAGACCCAGTACTTC. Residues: CASSPGQKETQYF.